This TCR beta chain comes out of a study of vaccination and CD4 T cells after COVID-19. This clonotype was seen a few times. Its specificity is unknown. Stated treatment: roughly nine-day PBMC culture with coronavirus spike peptide pools or control peptides (ViraFEST assay). Cultured CD4+ T cell DNA was sequenced using the Oncomine TCR Beta short-read assay. TCRdb ran MiXCR on the PCR reads and lists one entry per CDR3 protein. The sample holds roughly 10,000 distinct CDR3 sequences, around 23% seen once. The V and J ends lost 2 bases and 6 bases respectively, with 5 bases between them. This CDR3 has 11 amino acids. Germline assignment: CDR1 MGHDK and CDR2 SYGVNS.

The V gene is TRBV25-1, the J gene TRBJ2-7; no reliable D call. The sequenced sample was CD4+ T cells from blood, cultured in vitro, obtained after SARS-CoV-2 vaccination. The sequence derives from a human donor who had recovered from COVID-19. The CDR3 nucleotides are TGTGCCAGCAGTGAAATGGGCGAGCAGTACTTC. Its protein product is CASSEMGEQYF.